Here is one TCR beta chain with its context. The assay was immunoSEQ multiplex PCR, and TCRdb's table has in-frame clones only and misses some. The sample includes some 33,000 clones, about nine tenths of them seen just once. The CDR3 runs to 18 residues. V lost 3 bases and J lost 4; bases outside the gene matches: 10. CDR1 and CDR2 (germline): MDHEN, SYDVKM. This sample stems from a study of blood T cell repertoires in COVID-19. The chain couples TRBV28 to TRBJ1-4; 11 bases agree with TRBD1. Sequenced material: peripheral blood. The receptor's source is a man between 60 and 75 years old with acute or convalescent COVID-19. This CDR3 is CASSFPGQGDFINEKLFF. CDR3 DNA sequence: TGTGCCAGCAGTTTCCCGGGACAGGGGGATTTTATTAATGAAAAACTGTTTTTT.